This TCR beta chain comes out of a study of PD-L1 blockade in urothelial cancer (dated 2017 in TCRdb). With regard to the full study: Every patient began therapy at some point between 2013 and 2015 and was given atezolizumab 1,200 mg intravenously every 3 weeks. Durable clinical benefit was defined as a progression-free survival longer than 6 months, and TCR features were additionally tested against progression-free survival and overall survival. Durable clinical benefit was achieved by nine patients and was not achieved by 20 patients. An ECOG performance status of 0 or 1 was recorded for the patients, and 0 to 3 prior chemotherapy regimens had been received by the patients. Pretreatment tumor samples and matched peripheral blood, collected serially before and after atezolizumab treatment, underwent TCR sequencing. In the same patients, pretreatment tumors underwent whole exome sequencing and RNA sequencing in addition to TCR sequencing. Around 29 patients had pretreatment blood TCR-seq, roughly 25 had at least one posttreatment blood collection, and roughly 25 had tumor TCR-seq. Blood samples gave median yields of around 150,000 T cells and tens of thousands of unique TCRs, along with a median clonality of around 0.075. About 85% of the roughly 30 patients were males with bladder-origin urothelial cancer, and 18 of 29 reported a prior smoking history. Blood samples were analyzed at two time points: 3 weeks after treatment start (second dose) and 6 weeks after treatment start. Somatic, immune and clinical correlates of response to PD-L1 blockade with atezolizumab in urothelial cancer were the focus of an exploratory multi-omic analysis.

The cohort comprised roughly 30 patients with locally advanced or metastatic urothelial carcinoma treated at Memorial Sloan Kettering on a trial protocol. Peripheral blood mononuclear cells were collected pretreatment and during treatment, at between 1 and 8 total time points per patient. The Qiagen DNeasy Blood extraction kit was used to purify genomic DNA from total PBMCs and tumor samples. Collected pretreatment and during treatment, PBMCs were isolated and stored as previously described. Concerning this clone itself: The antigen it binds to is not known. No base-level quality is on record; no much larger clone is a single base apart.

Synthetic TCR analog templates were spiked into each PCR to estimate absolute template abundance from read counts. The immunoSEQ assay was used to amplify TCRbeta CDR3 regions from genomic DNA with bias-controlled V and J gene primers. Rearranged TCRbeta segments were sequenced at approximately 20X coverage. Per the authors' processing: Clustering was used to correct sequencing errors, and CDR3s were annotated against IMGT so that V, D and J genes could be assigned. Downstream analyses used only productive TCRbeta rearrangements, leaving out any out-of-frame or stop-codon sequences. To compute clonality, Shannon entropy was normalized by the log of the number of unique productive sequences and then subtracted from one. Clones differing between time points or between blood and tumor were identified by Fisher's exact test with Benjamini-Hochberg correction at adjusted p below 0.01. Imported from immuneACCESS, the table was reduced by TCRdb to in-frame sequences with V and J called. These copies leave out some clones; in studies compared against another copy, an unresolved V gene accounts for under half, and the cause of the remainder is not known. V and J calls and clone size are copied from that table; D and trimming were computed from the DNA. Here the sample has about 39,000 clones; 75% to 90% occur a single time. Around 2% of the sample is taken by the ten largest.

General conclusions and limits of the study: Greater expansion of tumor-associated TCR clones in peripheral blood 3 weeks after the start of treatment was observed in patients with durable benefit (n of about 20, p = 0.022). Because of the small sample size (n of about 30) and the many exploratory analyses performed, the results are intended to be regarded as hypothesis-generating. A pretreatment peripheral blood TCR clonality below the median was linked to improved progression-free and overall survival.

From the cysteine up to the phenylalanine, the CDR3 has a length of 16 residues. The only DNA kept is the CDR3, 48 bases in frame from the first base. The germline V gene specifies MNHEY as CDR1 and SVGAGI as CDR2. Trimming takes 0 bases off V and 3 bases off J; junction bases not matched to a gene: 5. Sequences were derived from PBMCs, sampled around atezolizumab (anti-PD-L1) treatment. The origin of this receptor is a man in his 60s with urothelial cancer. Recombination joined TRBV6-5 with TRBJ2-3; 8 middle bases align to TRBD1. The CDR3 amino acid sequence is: CASSYSGQGQTDTQYF. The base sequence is TGTGCCAGCAGTTACTCTGGACAGGGCCAGACAGATACGCAGTATTTT.